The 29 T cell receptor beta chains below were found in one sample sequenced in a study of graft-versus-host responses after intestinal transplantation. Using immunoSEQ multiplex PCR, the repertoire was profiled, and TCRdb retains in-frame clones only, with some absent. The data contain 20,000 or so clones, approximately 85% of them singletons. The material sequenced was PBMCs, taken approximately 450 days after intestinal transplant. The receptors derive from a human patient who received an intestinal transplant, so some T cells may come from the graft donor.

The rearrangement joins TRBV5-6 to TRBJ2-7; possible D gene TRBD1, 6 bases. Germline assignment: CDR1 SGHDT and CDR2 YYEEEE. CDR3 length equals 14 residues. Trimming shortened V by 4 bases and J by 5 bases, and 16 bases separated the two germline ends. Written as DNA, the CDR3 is TGTGCCAGCAGCCCAGGGGCAACGTTTGACGAGCAGTACTTC. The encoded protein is CASSPGATFDEQYF.

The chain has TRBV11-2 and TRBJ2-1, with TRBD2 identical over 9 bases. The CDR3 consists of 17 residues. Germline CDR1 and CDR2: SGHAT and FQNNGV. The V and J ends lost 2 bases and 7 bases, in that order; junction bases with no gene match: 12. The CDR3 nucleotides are TGTGCCAGCAGCTTATGGGCCGGGACTAGCACCCCAAATGAGCAGTTCTTC. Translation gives CASSLWAGTSTPNEQFF.

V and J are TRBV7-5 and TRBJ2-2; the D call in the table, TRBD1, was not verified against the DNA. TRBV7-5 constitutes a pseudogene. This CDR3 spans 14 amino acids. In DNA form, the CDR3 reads TGTGCCAGAAGCTCGGACAGGGCGGACGGGGAGCTGTTTTTT. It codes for CARSSDRADGELFF.

The CDR3 DNA sequence: TGTGCCAGTAGTATAGTGGGTGAAGCTTTCTTT. This gives the protein CASSIVGEAFF. The chain joins TRBV19 to TRBJ1-1; the D is unclear. V lost 1 base, J lost 7 bases, and 4 bases lay in between. Germline loops: CDR1 LNHDA, CDR2 SQIVND (reference sequence). The CDR3 is made up of 11 amino acids.

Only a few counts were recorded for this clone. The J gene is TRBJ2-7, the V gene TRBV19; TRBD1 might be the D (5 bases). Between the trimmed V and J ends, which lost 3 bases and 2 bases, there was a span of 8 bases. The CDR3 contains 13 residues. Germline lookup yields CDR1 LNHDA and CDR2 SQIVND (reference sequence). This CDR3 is CASSMAQAYEQYF. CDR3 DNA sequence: TGTGCCAGTAGTATGGCACAGGCCTACGAGCAGTACTTC.

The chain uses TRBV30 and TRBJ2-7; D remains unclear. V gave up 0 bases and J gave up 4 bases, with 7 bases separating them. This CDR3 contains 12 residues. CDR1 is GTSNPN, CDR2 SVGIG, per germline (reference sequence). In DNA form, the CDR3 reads TGTGCCTGGAGTGTACTGGGATACGAGCAGTACTTC. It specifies CAWSVLGYEQYF.

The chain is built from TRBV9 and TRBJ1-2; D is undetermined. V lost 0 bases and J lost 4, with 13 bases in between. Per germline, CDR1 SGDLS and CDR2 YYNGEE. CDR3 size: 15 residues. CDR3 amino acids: CASSVEVDGSYGYTF. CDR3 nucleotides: TGTGCCAGCAGCGTAGAGGTGGACGGATCCTATGGCTACACCTTC.

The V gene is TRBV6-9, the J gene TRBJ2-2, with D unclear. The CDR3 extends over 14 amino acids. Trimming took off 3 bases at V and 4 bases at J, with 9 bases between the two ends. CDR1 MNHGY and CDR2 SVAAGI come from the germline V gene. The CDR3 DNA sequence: TGTGCCAGCAGTTACTCGAGACGCACCGGGGAGCTGTTTTTT. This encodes CASSYSRRTGELFF.

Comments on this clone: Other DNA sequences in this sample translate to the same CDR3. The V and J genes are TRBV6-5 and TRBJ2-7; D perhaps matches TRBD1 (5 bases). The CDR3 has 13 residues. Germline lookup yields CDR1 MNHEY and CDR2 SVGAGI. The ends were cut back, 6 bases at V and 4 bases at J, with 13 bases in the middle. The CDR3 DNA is TGTGCCAGCAGCGGCTGGAAGGGGTACGAGCAGTACTTC. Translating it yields CASSGWKGYEQYF.

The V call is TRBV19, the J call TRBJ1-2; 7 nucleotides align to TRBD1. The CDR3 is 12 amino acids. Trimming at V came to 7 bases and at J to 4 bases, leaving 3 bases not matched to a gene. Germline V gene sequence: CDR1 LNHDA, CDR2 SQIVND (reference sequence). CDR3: CASTTGLYGYTF. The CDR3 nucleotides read TGTGCCAGTACGACAGGGCTCTATGGCTACACCTTC.

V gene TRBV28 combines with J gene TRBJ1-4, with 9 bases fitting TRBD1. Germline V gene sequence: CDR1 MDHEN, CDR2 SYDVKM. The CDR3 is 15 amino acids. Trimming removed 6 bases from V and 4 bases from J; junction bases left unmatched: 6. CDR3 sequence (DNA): TGTGCCAGCAGCGACCGACAGGGGGGTAATGAAAAACTGTTTTTT. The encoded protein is CASSDRQGGNEKLFF.

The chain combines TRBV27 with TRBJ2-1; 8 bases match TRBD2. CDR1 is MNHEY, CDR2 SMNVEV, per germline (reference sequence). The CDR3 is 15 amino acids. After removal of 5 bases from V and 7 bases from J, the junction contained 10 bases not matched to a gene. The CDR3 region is CASSPSGLAGNEQFF. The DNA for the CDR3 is TGTGCCAGCAGTCCGAGTGGGCTAGCGGGTAATGAGCAGTTCTTC.

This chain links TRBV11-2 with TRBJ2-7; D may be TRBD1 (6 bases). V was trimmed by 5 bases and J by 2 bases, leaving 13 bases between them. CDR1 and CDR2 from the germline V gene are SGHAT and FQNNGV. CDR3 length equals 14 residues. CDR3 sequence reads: CASSLTTGPYEQYF. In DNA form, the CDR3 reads TGTGCCAGCAGCCTTACTACAGGGCCCTACGAGCAGTACTTC. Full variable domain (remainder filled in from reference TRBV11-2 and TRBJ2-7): EAGVAQSPRYKIIEKRQSVAFWCNPISGHATLYWYQQILGQGPKLLIQFQNNGVVDDSQLPKDRFSAERLKGVDSTLKIQPAKLEDSAVYLCASSLTTGPYEQYFGPGTRLTVT.

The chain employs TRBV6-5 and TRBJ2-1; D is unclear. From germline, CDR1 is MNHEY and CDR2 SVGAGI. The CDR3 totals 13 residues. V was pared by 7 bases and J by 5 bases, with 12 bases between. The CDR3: CASIGSGDNEQFF. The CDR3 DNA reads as TGTGCCAGCATAGGTTCGGGCGACAATGAGCAGTTCTTC.

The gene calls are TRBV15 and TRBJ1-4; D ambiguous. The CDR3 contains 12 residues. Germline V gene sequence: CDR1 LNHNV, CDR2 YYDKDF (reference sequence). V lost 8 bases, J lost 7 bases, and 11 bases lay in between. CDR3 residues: CATSRDGEKLFF. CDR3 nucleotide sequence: TGTGCCACCTCCCGAGATGGTGAAAAACTGTTTTTT.

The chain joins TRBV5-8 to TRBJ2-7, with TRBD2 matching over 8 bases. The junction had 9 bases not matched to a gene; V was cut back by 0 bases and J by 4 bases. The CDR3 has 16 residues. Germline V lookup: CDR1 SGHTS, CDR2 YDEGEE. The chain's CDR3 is CASSLAIGRAQYEQYF. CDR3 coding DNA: TGTGCCAGCAGCTTGGCCATCGGGAGGGCCCAATACGAGCAGTACTTC.

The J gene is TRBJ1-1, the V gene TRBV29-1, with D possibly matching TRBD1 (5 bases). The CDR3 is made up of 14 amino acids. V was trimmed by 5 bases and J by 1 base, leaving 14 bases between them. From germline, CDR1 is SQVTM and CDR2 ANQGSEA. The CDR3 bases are TGCAGCGTTCGAGCTCGGGACGAGAACACTGAAGCTTTCTTT. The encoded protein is CSVRARDENTEAFF.

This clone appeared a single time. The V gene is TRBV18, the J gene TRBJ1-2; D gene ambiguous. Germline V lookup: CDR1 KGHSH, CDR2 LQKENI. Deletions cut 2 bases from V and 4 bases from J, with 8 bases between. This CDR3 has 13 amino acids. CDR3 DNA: TGTGCCAGCTCACCAGTAACTTTCTATGGCTACACCTTC. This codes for CASSPVTFYGYTF.

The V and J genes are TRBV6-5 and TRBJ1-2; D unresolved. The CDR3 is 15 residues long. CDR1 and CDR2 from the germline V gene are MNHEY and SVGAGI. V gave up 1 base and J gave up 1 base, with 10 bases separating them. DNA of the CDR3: TGTGCCAGCAGTTACTTTACGACGGTTAACTATGGCTACACCTTC. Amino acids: CASSYFTTVNYGYTF.

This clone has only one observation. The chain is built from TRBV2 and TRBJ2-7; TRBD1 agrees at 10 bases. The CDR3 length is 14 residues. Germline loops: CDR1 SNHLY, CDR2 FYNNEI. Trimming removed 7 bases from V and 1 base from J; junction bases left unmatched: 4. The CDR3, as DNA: TGTGCCAGCATCCGGGACAGGGGTTCCTACGAGCAGTACTTC. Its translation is CASIRDRGSYEQYF.

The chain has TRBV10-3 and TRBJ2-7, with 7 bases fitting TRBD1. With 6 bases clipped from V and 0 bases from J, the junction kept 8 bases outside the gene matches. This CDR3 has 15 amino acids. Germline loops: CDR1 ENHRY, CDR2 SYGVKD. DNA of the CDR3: TGTGCCATCAGCCCGTTGACAGGGAGCTCCTACGAGCAGTACTTC. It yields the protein CAISPLTGSSYEQYF.

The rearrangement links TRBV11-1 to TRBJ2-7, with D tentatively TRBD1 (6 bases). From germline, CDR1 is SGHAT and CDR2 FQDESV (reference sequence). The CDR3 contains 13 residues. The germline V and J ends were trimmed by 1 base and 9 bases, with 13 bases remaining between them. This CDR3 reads CASSLDRARGQYF. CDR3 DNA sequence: TGTGCCAGCAGCTTAGACAGGGCCCGCGGGCAGTACTTC.

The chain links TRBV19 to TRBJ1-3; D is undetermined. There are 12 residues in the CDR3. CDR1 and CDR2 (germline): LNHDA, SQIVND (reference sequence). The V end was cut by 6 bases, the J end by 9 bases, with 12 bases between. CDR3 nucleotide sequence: TGTGCCAGTAGCCAACCCCCCGGCACCATATATTTT. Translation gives CASSQPPGTIYF.

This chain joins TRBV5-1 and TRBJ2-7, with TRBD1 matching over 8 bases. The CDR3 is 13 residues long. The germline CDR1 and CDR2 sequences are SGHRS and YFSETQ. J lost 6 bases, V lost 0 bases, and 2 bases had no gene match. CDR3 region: CASSLGQGSEQYF. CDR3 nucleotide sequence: TGCGCCAGCAGCTTGGGACAGGGGTCCGAGCAGTACTTC.

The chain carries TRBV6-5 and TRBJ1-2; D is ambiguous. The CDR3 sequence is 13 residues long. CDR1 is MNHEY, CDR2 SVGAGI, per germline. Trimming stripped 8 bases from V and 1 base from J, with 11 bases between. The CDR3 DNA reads TGTGCCAGCGTACGGAACCTTAACTATGGCTACACCTTC. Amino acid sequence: CASVRNLNYGYTF.

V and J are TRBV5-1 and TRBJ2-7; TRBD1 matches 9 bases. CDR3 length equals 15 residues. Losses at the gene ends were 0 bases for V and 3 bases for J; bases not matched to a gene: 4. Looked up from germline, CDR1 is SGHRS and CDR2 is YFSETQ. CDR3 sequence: CASSLAGTGYYEQYF. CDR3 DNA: TGCGCCAGCAGCTTGGCCGGGACAGGGTACTACGAGCAGTACTTC.

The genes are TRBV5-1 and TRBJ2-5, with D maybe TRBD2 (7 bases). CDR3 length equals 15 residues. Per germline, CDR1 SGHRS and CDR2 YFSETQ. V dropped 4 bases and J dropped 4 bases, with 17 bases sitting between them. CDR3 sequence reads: CASSPNPGGGETQYF. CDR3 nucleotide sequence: TGCGCCAGCAGCCCCAACCCGGGGGGCGGAGAGACCCAGTACTTC. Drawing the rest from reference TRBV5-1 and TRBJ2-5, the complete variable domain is KAGVTQTPRYLIKTRGQQVTLSCSPISGHRSVSWYQQTPGQGLQFLFEYFSETQRNKGNFPGRFSGRQFSNSRSEMNVSTLELGDSALYLCASSPNPGGGETQYFGPGTRLLVL.

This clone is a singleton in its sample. This CDR3 is CASSPLMGTSAYNEQFF. CDR3 sequence (DNA): TGTGCCAGCTCACCGCTGATGGGAACTAGCGCGTACAATGAGCAGTTCTTC. V and J are TRBV18 and TRBJ2-1, with 7 bases fitting TRBD2. The CDR3 spans 17 residues. J lost 4 bases, V lost 3 bases, and 12 bases had no gene match. The germline CDR1 and CDR2 sequences are KGHSH and LQKENI.

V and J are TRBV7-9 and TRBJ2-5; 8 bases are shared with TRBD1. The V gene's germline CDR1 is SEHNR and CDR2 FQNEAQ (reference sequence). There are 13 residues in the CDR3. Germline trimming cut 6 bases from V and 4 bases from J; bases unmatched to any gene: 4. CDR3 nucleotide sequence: TGTGCCAGCAGGTCAGGGGGCGCAGAGACCCAGTACTTC. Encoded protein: CASRSGGAETQYF. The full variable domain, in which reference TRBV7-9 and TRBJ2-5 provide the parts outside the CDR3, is DTGVSQNPRHKITKRGQNVTFRCDPISEHNRLYWYRQTLGQGPEFLTYFQNEAQLEKSRLLSDRFSAERPKGSFSTLEIQRTEQGDSAMYLCASRSGGAETQYFGPGTRLLVL.